This T cell receptor (beta chain) was documented in a study of identical twins. Overall study results and limits: In beta out-of-frame sequences, the excess sharing between twins was weaker. The conclusions drew on cross-sectional statistical analysis instead of tracking the same donors. While abundant cord blood beta clonotypes carried fewer insertions, memory repertoires showed no such pattern.

The CDR3 sequence is 14 residues long. With 5 bases clipped from V and 6 bases from J, the junction kept 7 bases outside the gene matches. Germline loops: CDR1 SGHTA, CDR2 FQGTGA. Template switching added a universal primer site; cDNA carried unique molecular identifiers. TCRdb processed the 5' RACE reads anew with MiXCR; each CDR3 protein has one entry. The sample shows some 100,000 distinct CDR3 sequences, just under 6% of them seen only once. This clonotype was observed a handful of times. Its antigen is as yet unknown. This sequence was found in a woman in her fifties or sixties in good health. Sample: memory T cells sorted from blood. The chain recombines TRBV7-3 with TRBJ2-7, with 10 bases identical to TRBD1. The CDR3 loop reads CASSRTGTGAEQYF. The CDR3 bases are TGTGCCAGCAGCCGAACCGGGACAGGGGCCGAGCAGTACTTC.